One sample yielded the 23 T cell receptor beta chains listed below, sequenced in a study of shared clonotypes between healthy human individuals. Libraries were prepared by immunoSEQ multiplex PCR; TCRdb keeps only in-frame clonotypes and omits some of them. The repertoire holds roughly 2 million clones, with approximately 94% as singletons. Material: naive CD4+ T cells sorted from blood. Specified subset: CD45RA+ positively selected. The source of these receptors is a man aged 18-30 years in good health.

The chain employs TRBV18 and TRBJ1-1, with D maybe TRBD1 (6 bases). V lost 6 bases and J 8 bases, leaving 13 bases between the germline ends. The CDR3 is 12 residues long. CDR1 is KGHSH and CDR2 is LQKENI in the germline V gene. The CDR3 is CASSIFDREAFF. The CDR3 coding sequence is TGTGCCAGCTCGATTTTCGACAGGGAAGCTTTCTTT. The entire variable domain, with the rest obtained from reference TRBV18 and TRBJ1-1, is as follows: NAGVMQNPRHLVRRRGQEARLRCSPMKGHSHVYWYRQLPEEGLKFMVYLQKENIIDESGMPKERFSAEFPKEGPSILRIQQVVRGDSAAYFCASSIFDREAFFGQGTRLTVV.

The V and J genes are TRBV30 and TRBJ1-6; a weak D match, TRBD1 (5 bases). V dropped 8 bases and J dropped 0 bases, with 11 bases sitting between them. This CDR3 is built from 14 residues. Germline CDR1 and CDR2: GTSNPN and SVGIG (reference sequence). DNA of the CDR3: TGTGCCGGGACTCCCAGCTCCTATAATTCACCCCTCCACTTT. Translation: CAGTPSSYNSPLHF.

The rearrangement joins TRBV10-3 to TRBJ2-5; either TRBD1 or TRBD2 may fit D (7 bases each). Germline loops: CDR1 ENHRY, CDR2 SYGVKD. The CDR3 sequence is 13 residues long. V was pared by 10 bases and J by 5 bases, with 17 bases between. CDR3 sequence (DNA): TGTGCCACCAGGGAGGGGGCCGGGGAGACCCAGTACTTC. Protein: CATREGAGETQYF.

In nucleotides, the CDR3 is TGTGCCAGCTCACCGACCGGACTGTGGACCGGGGAGCTGTTTTTT. Protein product: CASSPTGLWTGELFF. The chain combines TRBV18 with TRBJ2-2, with D tentatively TRBD2 (5 bases). The ends were cut back, 3 bases at V and 5 bases at J, with 13 bases in the middle. CDR1 is KGHSH, CDR2 LQKENI, per germline. The CDR3 is 15 residues long.

The chain has TRBV30 and TRBJ1-1; 7 positions match TRBD1. Unmatched junction bases numbered 10, after V lost 0 bases and J lost 0 bases. The V gene's germline CDR1 is GTSNPN and CDR2 SVGIG (reference sequence). The CDR3 extends over 17 amino acids. CDR3 in amino acids: CAWSVRSTGNMNTEAFF. The CDR3 nucleotides are TGTGCCTGGAGTGTACGATCGACAGGGAACATGAACACTGAAGCTTTCTTT.

A single count supports this clone. Other DNA sequences of this sample code for an identical CDR3. The V and J genes are TRBV30 and TRBJ2-5; the D is unclear. The V end lost 0 bases, the J end lost 5 bases, and 4 bases lay between the germline ends. Germline V gene data show CDR1 as GTSNPN and CDR2 as SVGIG (reference sequence). This CDR3 comprises 11 residues. CDR3 DNA sequence: TGTGCCTGGAGTGTCCTGGAGACCCAGTACTTC. Protein product: CAWSVLETQYF.

The CDR3: CASSLIAQTNSGANVLTF. The CDR3 region has the DNA TGTGCCAGCAGCTTGATTGCACAGACAAACTCTGGGGCCAACGTCCTGACTTTC. This sequence joins TRBV7-6 and TRBJ2-6; no clear D gene. CDR3 length: 18 residues. The germline V gene has CDR1 SGHVS and CDR2 FNYEAQ. The V end lost 3 bases, the J end lost 0 bases, and 15 bases lay between the germline ends.

The V call is TRBV14, the J call TRBJ2-7; a weak D match, TRBD2 (5 bases). The CDR3 covers 16 residues. Germline V gene data show CDR1 as SGHDN and CDR2 as FVKESK. The V and J ends lost 4 bases and 3 bases respectively, with 19 bases between them. CDR3 DNA: TGTGCCAGCAGCCGGAGCGGAAGCGGCCTTATCTACGAGCAGTACTTC. Translation: CASSRSGSGLIYEQYF.

The chain joins TRBV5-1 to TRBJ2-7; 9 bases agree with TRBD1. Trimming took 7 bases from V and 3 from J; bases not matched to a gene: 14. From germline, CDR1 is SGHRS and CDR2 YFSETQ. The CDR3 totals 16 residues. This chain's CDR3 is CASQQHPGQGRYEQYF. The CDR3 DNA reads as TGCGCCAGCCAGCAGCACCCGGGACAGGGTCGCTACGAGCAGTACTTC.

On this clone: Different DNA sequences within this sample yield the same CDR3. The gene calls are TRBV4-1 and TRBJ1-1; D not resolved. The CDR3 is 15 amino acids. Germline CDR1 MGHRA, CDR2 YSYEKL. Trimming removed 2 bases at V and 1 base at J, with 11 bases between. The DNA for the CDR3 is TGCGCCAGCAGCCAACTTGGACTGACGAACACTGAAGCTTTCTTT. It yields the protein CASSQLGLTNTEAFF.

This clone occurred once. The chain has TRBV11-2 and TRBJ2-7; no definite D call. V was cut by 4 bases and J by 6 bases, with 13 bases left in between. The CDR3 is made up of 13 amino acids. Germline CDR1 SGHAT, CDR2 FQNNGV. CDR3 loop: CASSYTPLLEQYF. In DNA, the CDR3 is TGTGCCAGCAGCTATACTCCCCTCCTCGAGCAGTACTTC.

The gene calls are TRBV5-4 and TRBJ2-7, with TRBD1 identical over 7 bases. The V segment lost 4 bases and the J segment 6 bases; nucleotides outside the gene matches: 7. CDR1 is SGHNT, CDR2 YYREEE, per germline (reference sequence). The CDR3 covers 13 residues. The CDR3 protein is CASSPTGYSEQYF. CDR3 DNA: TGTGCCAGCAGCCCGACAGGGTACTCCGAGCAGTACTTC.

The J gene is TRBJ2-7, the V gene TRBV5-1; 12 bases match TRBD1. Losses at the gene ends were 4 bases for V and 9 bases for J; bases not matched to a gene: 8. Germline V gives CDR1 SGHRS, CDR2 YFSETQ. The CDR3 totals 14 residues. The CDR3 nucleotides are TGCGCCAGCAGCCCTACCGGGACAGGGGGCGGGCAGTACTTC. Amino acids: CASSPTGTGGGQYF.

In this sample, this clone turned up once. V gene TRBV5-1 combines with J gene TRBJ2-7; D gene unclear. The germline gives CDR1 SGHRS, CDR2 YFSETQ. This CDR3 region has 16 residues. V was trimmed by 4 bases and J by 3 bases, leaving 20 bases between them. This chain's CDR3 is CASSKIRTKGGYEQYF. The CDR3 nucleotides are TGCGCCAGCAGCAAAATTCGGACGAAAGGCGGCTACGAGCAGTACTTC.

The rearrangement links TRBV7-9 to TRBJ2-7; 10 nucleotides line up with TRBD2. The CDR3 is 16 amino acids. V lost 5 bases, J lost 3 bases, and 10 bases stayed unmatched. The V gene's germline CDR1 is SEHNR and CDR2 FQNEAQ (reference sequence). In nucleotides, the CDR3 is TGTGCCAGCAGCCGAGGACTAGCGGAAGTAATCTACGAGCAGTACTTC. Protein product: CASSRGLAEVIYEQYF.

Points on this clone: Other nucleotide sequences in the sample specify the same CDR3. V and J are TRBV5-1 and TRBJ2-7; 13 bases are a match to TRBD2. Germline V lookup: CDR1 SGHRS, CDR2 YFSETQ. The CDR3 length is 15 residues. Trimming at V came to 4 bases and at J to 2 bases, leaving 3 bases not matched to a gene. CDR3 coding DNA: TGCGCCAGCAGCCTCACTAGCGGGGGGGCCTACGAGCAGTACTTC. Encoded protein: CASSLTSGGAYEQYF. Based on the CDR3 plus reference TRBV5-1 and TRBJ2-7, the full variable domain is KAGVTQTPRYLIKTRGQQVTLSCSPISGHRSVSWYQQTPGQGLQFLFEYFSETQRNKGNFPGRFSGRQFSNSRSEMNVSTLELGDSALYLCASSLTSGGAYEQYFGPGTRLTVT.

The chain is built from TRBV2 and TRBJ1-6, with a weak D call TRBD1 (5 bases). This CDR3 comprises 14 residues. Germline CDR1 is SNHLY and CDR2 is FYNNEI. V was pared by 6 bases and J by 9 bases, with 15 bases between. CDR3 coding DNA: TGTGCCAGCAGATGGGGAGGGGAGGCTTCACCCCTCCACTTT. Its protein is CASRWGGEASPLHF.

The V call is TRBV6-1, the J call TRBJ1-2; D unclear. Deletions cut 7 bases from V and 8 bases from J, with 14 bases between. The CDR3 consists of 12 residues. Germline CDR1 reads MNHNS; CDR2 reads SASEGT. The CDR3 region is CASNFNRQGYTF. CDR3 sequence (DNA): TGTGCCAGCAACTTTAATAGGCAGGGCTACACCTTC.

The chain couples TRBV5-8 to TRBJ2-3; 8 positions match TRBD2. V shed 2 bases and J 3 bases; nucleotides not matched to a gene: 5. Germline CDR1 reads SGHTS; CDR2 reads YDEGEE. The CDR3 covers 15 residues. Here the CDR3 reads CASSLTSGPTDTQYF. CDR3 nucleotide sequence: TGTGCCAGCAGCTTAACTAGCGGACCAACAGATACGCAGTATTTT.

J is TRBJ1-5 and V is TRBV5-1; TRBD1 might be the D (5 bases). Germline V gene lookup returns CDR1 SGHRS and CDR2 YFSETQ. The CDR3 has 14 amino acids. V gave up 2 bases and J gave up 4 bases, with 10 bases separating them. The CDR3 DNA follows: TGCGCCAGCAGCTTAGGACAAATTAATCAGCCCCAGCATTTT. Amino acid sequence: CASSLGQINQPQHF.

This chain uses TRBV5-4 with TRBJ2-1, with D maybe TRBD1 (6 bases). V lost 4 bases and J 5 bases, leaving 19 bases between the germline ends. This CDR3 contains 16 residues. Germline CDR1 SGHNT, CDR2 YYREEE (reference sequence). Here the CDR3 reads CASSLAGLGGNNEQFF. CDR3 nucleotide sequence: TGTGCCAGCAGCCTGGCTGGGCTAGGGGGAAACAATGAGCAGTTCTTC.

The chain uses TRBV5-6 and TRBJ1-1; D remains unclear. Germline assignment: CDR1 SGHDT and CDR2 YYEEEE. V shed 2 bases and J shed 8 bases, with 10 bases lying between them. The CDR3 sequence is 12 residues long. CDR3 amino acids: CASSLPTREAFF. The DNA of the CDR3 is TGTGCCAGCAGCTTACCTACACGGGAAGCTTTCTTT.

CDR3 DNA: TGTGCCACCAGCAGAGATGTGACCCGCTCCTACGAGCAGTACTTC. Translated: CATSRDVTRSYEQYF. V is TRBV15 and J is TRBJ2-7; D is unclear. The CDR3 loop spans 15 amino acids. CDR1 is LNHNV, CDR2 YYDKDF, per germline (reference sequence). V was shortened by 0 bases and J by 0 bases, with 9 bases between the two germline ends.